The clone carrying this T cell receptor beta chain showed up just a few times. As yet, its antigen is unknown. This sample is drawn from a study of cytomegalovirus exposure and HLA in healthy donors. Primers: 60 Vbeta forward and 13 Jbeta reverse. Libraries were prepared by immunoSEQ multiplex PCR; TCRdb keeps only in-frame clonotypes and omits some of them. The repertoire includes more than 95,000 clones, approximately 16% of them detected once, and over 0.8% sits in the top ten. Germline V gene lookup returns CDR1 LNHDA and CDR2 SQIVND (reference sequence). The V and J ends lost 1 base and 3 bases, in that order; junction bases with no gene match: 3. CDR3 length equals 16 residues. Overall study findings and caveats: Presence/absence analyses took donor sequencing depth as roughly uniform. Among TCR beta chains, those listed as cytomegalovirus-associated numbered some 170.

Sequenced material: PBMCs. The source is a female donor in good health and CMV-seronegative. This chain uses TRBV19 with TRBJ2-5, with 12 bases identical to TRBD2. The CDR3 region has the DNA TGTGCCAGTAGTATAGTGACTAGCGGGGGCGAAGAGACCCAGTACTTC. Its translation: CASSIVTSGGEETQYF. Complete variable domain (other parts from reference TRBV19 and TRBJ2-5): DGGITQSPKYLFRKEGQNVTLSCEQNLNHDAMYWYRQDPGQGLRLIYYSQIVNDFQKGDIAEGYSVSREKKESFPLTVTSAQKNPTAFYLCASSIVTSGGEETQYFGPGTRLLVL.